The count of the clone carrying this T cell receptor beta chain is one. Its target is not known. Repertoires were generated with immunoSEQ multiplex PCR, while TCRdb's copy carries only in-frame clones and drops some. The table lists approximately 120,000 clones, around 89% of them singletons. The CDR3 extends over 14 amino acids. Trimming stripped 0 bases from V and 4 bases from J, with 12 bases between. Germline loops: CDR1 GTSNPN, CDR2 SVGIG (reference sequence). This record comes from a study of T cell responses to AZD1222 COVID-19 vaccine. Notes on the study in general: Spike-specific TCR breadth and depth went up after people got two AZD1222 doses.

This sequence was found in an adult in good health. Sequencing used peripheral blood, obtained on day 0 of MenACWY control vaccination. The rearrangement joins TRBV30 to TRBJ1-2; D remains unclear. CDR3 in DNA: TGTGCCTGGAGTGTCCGGCAGCTTACCTATGGCTACACCTTC. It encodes CAWSVRQLTYGYTF.